These 9 T cell receptor beta chains came from one sample sequenced in a study of vaccination effects on CD4 cells after COVID-19. ViraFEST expansion of antigen-specific CD4+ T cells with viral peptide pools preceded sequencing. Following a 10-day culture, CD4+ T cells were purified. These receptors are not linked to any known antigen. Generated by immunoSEQ multiplex PCR, the TCRdb table keeps only in-frame clones and is missing some. The sample consists of tens of thousands of clones, about 73% of them appearing once. Source: CD4+ T cells from PBMCs cultured with HCoV-229E spike peptides, taken before COVID-19 vaccination. The origin of the receptors is a human donor who received a COVID-19 vaccine.

The chain has TRBV19 and TRBJ1-3; possibly TRBD1 for D (6 bases). Per germline, CDR1 LNHDA and CDR2 SQIVND (reference sequence). The CDR3 runs 14 residues. Trimming shortened V by 2 bases and J by 3 bases, and 8 bases separated the two germline ends. CDR3 amino acids: CASSIRTDGNTIYF. The CDR3 bases are TGTGCCAGTAGTATAAGGACAGATGGAAACACCATATATTTT.

The chain carries TRBV3-1 (or the pseudogene TRBV3-2) and TRBJ2-2; TRBD2 is a possible D gene (5 bases). The CDR3 sequence is 14 residues long. The germline V and J ends were trimmed by 4 bases and 4 bases, with 10 bases remaining between them. The germline V gene encodes CDR1 LGHDT and CDR2 YNNKEL (reference sequence). CDR3 nucleotides: TGTGCCAGCAGCCGGGGTCGGGGCACCGGGGAGCTGTTTTTT. Protein: CASSRGRGTGELFF.

The chain has TRBV30 and TRBJ1-2; tentative D call: TRBD1 (5 bases). V was trimmed by 2 bases and J by 0 bases, leaving 10 bases between them. CDR3 length equals 14 residues. Germline V gene sequence: CDR1 GTSNPN, CDR2 SVGIG (reference sequence). The CDR3 DNA follows: TGTGCCTGGAGTCCGGGGCCTACTAACTATGGCTACACCTTC. Encoded protein: CAWSPGPTNYGYTF.

CDR3 DNA sequence: TGCAGCGTTGAAAGGGGAGGGCCCTACAATGAGCAGTTCTTC. This sequence encodes CSVERGGPYNEQFF. The chain employs TRBV29-1 and TRBJ2-1; 7 positions agree with TRBD2. V shed 2 bases and J 2 bases; nucleotides not matched to a gene: 3. The germline V gene encodes CDR1 SQVTM and CDR2 ANQGSEA. The CDR3 has 14 amino acids.

CDR3 residues: CATSDPGQGNSYEQYF. The CDR3 coding sequence is TGTGCCACCAGTGACCCGGGACAGGGGAACTCCTACGAGCAGTACTTC. This rearrangement joins TRBV24-1 to TRBJ2-7; 10 bases fit TRBD1. The trim removed 4 bases at V and 0 bases at J, leaving 5 bases unmatched. Germline V gene lookup returns CDR1 KGHDR and CDR2 SFDVKD. This CDR3 contains 16 residues.

The rearrangement links TRBV6-1 to TRBJ1-2; TRBD1 aligns across 8 bases. In germline, CDR1 is MNHNS, CDR2 SASEGT. The ends lost 2 bases at V and 8 bases at J; junction bases unmatched: 7. The CDR3 is made up of 14 amino acids. The CDR3 nucleotides are TGTGCCAGCAGTGAAAACACAGGGGGGAAAGGCTACACCTTC. Residues: CASSENTGGKGYTF.

Only a few counts were recorded for this clone. The chain uses TRBV7-2 and TRBJ1-4; a weak D match, TRBD1 (5 bases). Germline V CDR1 and CDR2: SGHTA, FQGNSA. The CDR3 is 11 residues long. With 7 bases removed from V and 11 bases from J, the gap between germline ends came to 11 bases. CDR3 protein: CASTLRDKLFF. For the CDR3, the DNA is TGTGCCAGCACCCTACGGGACAAACTGTTTTTT. The entire variable domain, with the rest obtained from reference TRBV7-2 and TRBJ1-4, is as follows: GAGVSQSPSNKVTEKGKDVELRCDPISGHTALYWYRQSLGQGLEFLIYFQGNSAPDKSGLPSDRFSAERTGGSVSTLTIQRTQQEDSAVYLCASTLRDKLFFGSGTQLSVL.

CDR3 DNA sequence: TGTGCCAGCAGTTACGGTCAGGTACCGCTCTATGGCTACACCTTC. Protein: CASSYGQVPLYGYTF. The V call is TRBV6-2 or TRBV6-3, the J call TRBJ1-2; D is ambiguous. CDR1 is MNHEY and CDR2 is SVGEGT in the germline V gene. The CDR3 is 15 residues long. Trimming removed 2 bases from V and 4 bases from J, with 14 bases in between.

V usage is TRBV24-1 and J usage is TRBJ2-1; D is possibly TRBD2 (7 bases). Germline loops: CDR1 KGHDR, CDR2 SFDVKD. Trimming left V 5 bases short and J 10 bases short, with 11 bases between. The CDR3 is 12 residues long. The CDR3 is CATSAGGREQFF. Written as DNA, the CDR3 is TGTGCCACCAGTGCGGGGGGCCGGGAGCAGTTCTTC.